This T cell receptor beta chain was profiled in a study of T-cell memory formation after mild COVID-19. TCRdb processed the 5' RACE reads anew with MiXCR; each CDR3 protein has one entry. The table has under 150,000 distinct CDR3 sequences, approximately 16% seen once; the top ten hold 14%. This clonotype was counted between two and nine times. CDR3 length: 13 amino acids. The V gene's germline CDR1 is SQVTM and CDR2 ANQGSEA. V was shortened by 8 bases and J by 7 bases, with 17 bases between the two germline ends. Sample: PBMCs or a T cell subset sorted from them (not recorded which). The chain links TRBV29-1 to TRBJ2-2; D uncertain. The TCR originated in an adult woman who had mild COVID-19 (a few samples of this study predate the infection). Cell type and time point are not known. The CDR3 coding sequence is TGCAGCTTCCTTTCTCGATCCGGCGGGGAGCTGTTTTTT. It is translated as CSFLSRSGGELFF.